The sequence of this TCR beta chain was determined in a study of blood T cell repertoires in COVID-19. About the study: T cells, B-cell-depleted T cells, or PBMCs provided the cDNA or gDNA that served as material.

Ten or more counts support this clone. Original handling: Estimation of nucleated cell counts was performed using reference gene primer amplification. The data were produced by immunoSEQ multiplex PCR, yet TCRdb's version contains in-frame clones alone and is incomplete. For V, J and clone size, that table is used; D and trimming come from the DNA. Here the sample spans 150,000 to 200,000 clones, roughly 85% being singletons. V was cut by 9 bases and J by 0 bases, with 14 bases left in between. The CDR3 contains 15 residues. Germline V gene sequence: CDR1 LNHDA, CDR2 SQIVND (reference sequence). This receptor was taken from a human donor with acute or convalescent COVID-19. The donor label of this sample is uncertain. Sequenced: peripheral blood. The rearrangement links TRBV19 to TRBJ2-2; a weak D match, TRBD2 (7 bases). The CDR3: CASRRGGSNTGELFF. The CDR3 nucleotides are TGTGCCAGCAGGAGGGGGGGCTCGAACACCGGGGAGCTGTTTTTT.